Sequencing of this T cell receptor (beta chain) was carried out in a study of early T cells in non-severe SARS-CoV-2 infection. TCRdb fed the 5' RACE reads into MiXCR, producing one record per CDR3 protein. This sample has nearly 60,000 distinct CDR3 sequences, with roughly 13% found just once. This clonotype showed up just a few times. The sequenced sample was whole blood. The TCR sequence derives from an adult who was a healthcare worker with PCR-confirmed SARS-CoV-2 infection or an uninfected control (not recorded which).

The chain's CDR3 is CASSLKDRGYEQYF. The CDR3 DNA reads TGTGCCAGCAGTTTAAAGGACAGGGGTTACGAGCAGTACTTC. V and J are TRBV27 and TRBJ2-7; 9 bases match TRBD1. The CDR3 sequence is 14 residues long. Losses at the gene ends were 2 bases for V and 4 bases for J; bases not matched to a gene: 3. In germline, CDR1 is MNHEY, CDR2 SMNVEV (reference sequence).